Reported below is one TCR beta chain. The data originate from a study of cytomegalovirus exposure and HLA in healthy donors. PCR primers comprised 60 Vbeta and 13 Jbeta primers. Produced via immunoSEQ multiplex PCR; TCRdb's table is partial and in-frame only. The sample yields 50,000 to 60,000 clones, roughly 81% seen once. Trimming pared 2 bases from V and 8 bases from J, leaving 9 bases between. The CDR3 loop spans 11 amino acids. The germline gives CDR1 GTSNPN, CDR2 SVGIG (reference sequence). The chain combines TRBV30 with TRBJ1-1, with D possibly being TRBD1 (5 bases). The sample comprised PBMCs. The origin of this receptor is a woman in her thirties or forties in good health and CMV-seropositive. CDR3 sequence reads: CAWSPTVEAFF. CDR3 coding DNA: TGTGCCTGGAGTCCGACAGTCGAAGCTTTCTTT.